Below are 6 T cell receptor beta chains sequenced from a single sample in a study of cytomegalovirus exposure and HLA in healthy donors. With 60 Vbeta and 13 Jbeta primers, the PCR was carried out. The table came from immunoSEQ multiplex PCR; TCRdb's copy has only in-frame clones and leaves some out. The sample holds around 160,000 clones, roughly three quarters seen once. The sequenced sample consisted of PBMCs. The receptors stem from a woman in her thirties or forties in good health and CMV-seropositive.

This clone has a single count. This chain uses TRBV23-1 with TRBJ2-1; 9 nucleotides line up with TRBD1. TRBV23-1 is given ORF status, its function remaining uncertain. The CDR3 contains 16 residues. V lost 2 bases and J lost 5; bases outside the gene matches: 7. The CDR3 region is CASSQRTGDFDNEQFF. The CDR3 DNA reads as TGCGCCAGCAGTCAACGGACAGGGGATTTCGACAATGAGCAGTTCTTC.

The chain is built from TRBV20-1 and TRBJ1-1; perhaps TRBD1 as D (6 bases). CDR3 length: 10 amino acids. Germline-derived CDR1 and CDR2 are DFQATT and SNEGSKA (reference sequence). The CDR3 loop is CSGQHHSAFF. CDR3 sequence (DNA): TGCAGCGGACAGCATCACTCAGCTTTCTTT.

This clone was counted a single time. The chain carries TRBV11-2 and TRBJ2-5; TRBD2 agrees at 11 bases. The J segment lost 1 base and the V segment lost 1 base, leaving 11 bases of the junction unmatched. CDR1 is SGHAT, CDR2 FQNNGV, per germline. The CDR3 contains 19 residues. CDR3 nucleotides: TGTGCCAGCAGCTTAGTTGGTAGCGGGGGGGTAAACTTCCAAGAGACCCAGTACTTC. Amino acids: CASSLVGSGGVNFQETQYF.

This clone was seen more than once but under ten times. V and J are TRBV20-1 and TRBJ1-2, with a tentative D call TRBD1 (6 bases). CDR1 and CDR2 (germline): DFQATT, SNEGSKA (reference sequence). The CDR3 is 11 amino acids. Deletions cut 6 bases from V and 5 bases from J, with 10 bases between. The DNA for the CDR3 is TGCAGTGCAGCGGGGGCGTATGGCTACACCTTC. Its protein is CSAAGAYGYTF.

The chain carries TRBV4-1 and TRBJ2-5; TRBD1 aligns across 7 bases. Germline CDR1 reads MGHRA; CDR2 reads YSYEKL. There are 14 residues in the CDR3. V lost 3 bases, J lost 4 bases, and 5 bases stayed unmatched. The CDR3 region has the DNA TGCGCCAGCAGCCAGGTACAGGGGAGAGAGACCCAGTACTTC. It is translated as CASSQVQGRETQYF.

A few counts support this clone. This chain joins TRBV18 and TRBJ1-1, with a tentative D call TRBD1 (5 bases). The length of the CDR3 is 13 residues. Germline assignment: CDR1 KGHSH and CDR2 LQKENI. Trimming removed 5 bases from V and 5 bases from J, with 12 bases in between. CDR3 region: CASSSYGGTEAFF. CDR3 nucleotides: TGTGCCAGCTCATCCTACGGGGGAACTGAAGCTTTCTTT.